The 21 T cell receptor beta chains below come from one sample, sequenced in a study of a mutant IDH1 vaccine in newly diagnosed glioma. Noted time point: baseline, week 1 (first vaccination visit). Treatment indicated: pre-vaccination baseline after standard-of-care therapy. The protocol was immunoSEQ multiplex PCR, while the TCRdb copy is restricted to in-frame clones and leaves out a portion. There are roughly 70,000 clones in the sample; around 85% occur only once, and 2.9% lies in the top ten. The source was PBMCs, collected from a glioma patient treated with radiotherapy, temozolomide or both. Receptors were obtained from a man in his thirties or forties with glioma.

V and J are TRBV7-6 and TRBJ2-3, with unresolved D. Trimming cost V 3 bases and J 2 bases, with 12 bases left between them. Germline values: CDR1 SGHVS, CDR2 FNYEAQ. This CDR3 has 15 residues. The CDR3 coding sequence is TGTGCCAGCAGCTTTAGTGAGGAGCTCACAGATACGCAGTATTTT. The encoded protein is CASSFSEELTDTQYF.

J is TRBJ1-1 and V is TRBV5-1, with 10 bases aligning to TRBD1. V gave up 4 bases and J gave up 6 bases; unmatched junction bases: 6. This CDR3 comprises 14 residues. Germline V gives CDR1 SGHRS, CDR2 YFSETQ. The CDR3 loop is CASSVGQGSPEAFF. The CDR3, as DNA: TGCGCCAGCAGCGTGGGACAGGGGAGCCCTGAAGCTTTCTTT.

The chain employs TRBV2 and TRBJ2-7; TRBD1 agrees at 8 bases. Looked up from germline, CDR1 is SNHLY and CDR2 is FYNNEI. The junction had 15 bases not matched to a gene; V was cut back by 6 bases and J by 2 bases. The CDR3 totals 17 residues. The CDR3 DNA reads TGTGCCAGCAGATCGGACAGGGAAGGGTCGAGGCCCTACGAGCAGTACTTC. Translating gives CASRSDREGSRPYEQYF. The full variable domain, its missing parts supplied by reference TRBV2 and TRBJ2-7, is EPEVTQTPSHQVTQMGQEVILRCVPISNHLYFYWYRQILGQKVEFLVSFYNNEISEKSEIFDDQFSVERPDGSNFTLKIRSTKLEDSAMYFCASRSDREGSRPYEQYFGPGTRLTVT.

This clone has just one count. The V and J genes are TRBV7-2 and TRBJ2-7; TRBD1 aligns across 11 bases. V trimming: 1 base; J trimming: 3 bases; junction bases outside the gene matches: 5. The CDR3 runs 16 residues. CDR1 is SGHTA and CDR2 is FQGNSA in the germline V gene. CDR3 loop: CASSLGTGGYIYEQYF. The DNA for the CDR3 is TGTGCCAGCAGCTTAGGGACAGGGGGCTATATCTACGAGCAGTACTTC.

This chain joins TRBV5-4 and TRBJ2-3; maybe TRBD2 (5 bases). V lost 0 bases, J lost 4 bases, and 18 bases lay in between. Germline V lookup: CDR1 SGHNT, CDR2 YYREEE (reference sequence). The length of the CDR3 is 17 residues. The CDR3 DNA reads TGTGCCAGCAGCTTGGCAGCCGGGCTAGCTGGCGCAGATACGCAGTATTTT. Its protein is CASSLAAGLAGADTQYF.

The DNA for the CDR3 is TGTGCCAGCAGCTTACCTAGATCCTACAATGAGCAGTTCTTC. Translated: CASSLPRSYNEQFF. The chain combines TRBV11-2 with TRBJ2-1; no clear D. Per the germline V gene, CDR1 is SGHAT and CDR2 is FQNNGV. The CDR3 consists of 14 residues. Trimming removed 2 bases from V and 1 base from J, with 6 bases in between. Looking up the rest from reference TRBV11-2 and TRBJ2-1 gives the full variable domain: EAGVAQSPRYKIIEKRQSVAFWCNPISGHATLYWYQQILGQGPKLLIQFQNNGVVDDSQLPKDRFSAERLKGVDSTLKIQPAKLEDSAVYLCASSLPRSYNEQFFGPGTRLTVL.

The V and J genes are TRBV19 and TRBJ1-4; no firm D call. Trimming removed 7 bases at V and 5 bases at J, with 20 bases between. Germline-derived CDR1 and CDR2 are LNHDA and SQIVND (reference sequence). This CDR3 spans 16 amino acids. The CDR3 loop is CASKEGSIRQNEKLFF. CDR3 sequence (DNA): TGTGCCAGTAAGGAGGGCTCGATCCGACAAAATGAAAAACTGTTTTTT.

The J gene is TRBJ2-6, the V gene TRBV5-1; D is ambiguous. The V gene lost 5 bases and the J gene lost 1 base, with 10 bases spanning the gap. The CDR3 is 15 amino acids. Germline V gene data show CDR1 as SGHRS and CDR2 as YFSETQ. CDR3 coding DNA: TGCGCCAGCAGTTGGGGATCTTCTGGGGCCAACGTCCTGACTTTC. This sequence encodes CASSWGSSGANVLTF.

In its sample, this clone was seen once. The J gene is TRBJ1-5, the V gene TRBV19, with TRBD1 as a possible D gene (5 bases). The germline V gene encodes CDR1 LNHDA and CDR2 SQIVND (reference sequence). The CDR3 has 15 residues. Trimming took off 7 bases at V and 3 bases at J, with 16 bases between the two ends. Here the CDR3 reads CASTIRGGFNQPQHF. In DNA, the CDR3 is TGTGCCAGTACCATACGGGGCGGTTTCAATCAGCCCCAGCATTTT.

The rearrangement links TRBV11-2 to TRBJ2-5, with TRBD2 as a possible D gene (7 bases). This CDR3 spans 16 amino acids. Per the germline V gene, CDR1 is SGHAT and CDR2 is FQNNGV. The V gene lost 5 bases and the J gene lost 2 bases, with 18 bases spanning the gap. The DNA of the CDR3 is TGTGCCAGCAGCCCTAGGGGGGGAGTGGGGCAAGAGACCCAGTACTTC. Amino acids: CASSPRGGVGQETQYF.

This chain links TRBV7-2 with TRBJ1-6; D gene ambiguous. V was cut by 6 bases and J by 0 bases, with 12 bases left in between. The CDR3 runs 16 residues. Looked up from germline, CDR1 is SGHTA and CDR2 is FQGNSA. The CDR3 here is CASSREQLSYNSPLHF. CDR3 bases: TGTGCCAGCAGTAGGGAACAGCTCTCCTATAATTCACCCCTCCACTTT.

The chain carries TRBV6-5 and TRBJ2-1; D is perhaps TRBD2 (6 bases). CDR1 MNHEY and CDR2 SVGAGI come from the germline V gene. The CDR3 runs 16 residues. V lost 1 base and J lost 7, with 17 bases in between. CDR3 protein: CASSYWRGAVSNEQFF. The CDR3 DNA is TGTGCCAGCAGTTACTGGAGGGGAGCAGTGTCAAATGAGCAGTTCTTC.

V is TRBV2 and J is TRBJ1-4; weak D call: TRBD1 (5 bases). This CDR3 contains 15 residues. Trimming took off 8 bases at V and 3 bases at J, with 16 bases between the two ends. From germline, CDR1 is SNHLY and CDR2 FYNNEI. The CDR3, as DNA: TGTGCCAGCGGATACCCCGGGGCCTCTAATGAAAAACTGTTTTTT. Protein sequence: CASGYPGASNEKLFF. The complete variable domain, with remaining parts taken from reference TRBV2 and TRBJ1-4, reads EPEVTQTPSHQVTQMGQEVILRCVPISNHLYFYWYRQILGQKVEFLVSFYNNEISEKSEIFDDQFSVERPDGSNFTLKIRSTKLEDSAMYFCASGYPGASNEKLFFGSGTQLSVL.

On this clone itself: The junction departs from the called germline gene at one end, perhaps through a read error. V usage is TRBV14 and J usage is TRBJ2-1; no firm D call. CDR1 is SGHDN, CDR2 FVKESK, per germline. This CDR3 has 12 residues. CDR3 DNA sequence: TGTGCCAGCAGTCAAGGCTGGAATGAGCAGTTCTTC. This encodes CASSQGWNEQFF.

The J gene is TRBJ1-6, the V gene TRBV6-6; the match to TRBD1 covers 9 bases. Germline CDR1 MNHNY, CDR2 SVGAGI (reference sequence). The CDR3 contains 15 residues. Trimming cost V 6 bases and J 7 bases; bases outside gene matches: 7. The CDR3 is CASSPGTGTNSPLHF. The CDR3 DNA is TGTGCCAGCAGCCCCGGGACAGGGACCAATTCACCCCTCCACTTT.

The count of this clone is one. The V and J genes are TRBV5-4 and TRBJ2-7, with a weak D call TRBD1 (5 bases). The CDR3 has 14 residues. The V end lost 0 bases, the J end lost 6 bases, and 13 bases lay between the germline ends. Germline loops: CDR1 SGHNT, CDR2 YYREEE (reference sequence). The CDR3 sequence: CASSLGRRGSEQYF. For the CDR3, the DNA is TGTGCCAGCAGCTTGGGTAGAAGGGGATCCGAGCAGTACTTC.

This chain uses TRBV19 with TRBJ1-5; tentative D call: TRBD1 (5 bases). Trimming took 9 bases from V and 7 from J, leaving 19 bases between them. CDR1 LNHDA and CDR2 SQIVND come from the germline V gene (reference sequence). This CDR3 is 14 amino acids long. The CDR3 loop reads CASLGDFRGQPQHF. Written as DNA, the CDR3 is TGTGCCAGCCTGGGGGACTTTCGTGGCCAGCCCCAGCATTTT. Together with reference TRBV19 and TRBJ1-5, the CDR3 gives the full variable domain: DGGITQSPKYLFRKEGQNVTLSCEQNLNHDAMYWYRQDPGQGLRLIYYSQIVNDFQKGDIAEGYSVSREKKESFPLTVTSAQKNPTAFYLCASLGDFRGQPQHFGDGTRLSIL.

The chain has TRBV5-1 and TRBJ2-1; TRBD1 agrees at 8 bases. This CDR3 has 17 residues. The V and J ends lost 3 bases and 2 bases, in that order; junction bases with no gene match: 10. CDR1 is SGHRS and CDR2 is YFSETQ in the germline V gene. CDR3 DNA: TGCGCCAGCAGCTCGCCTCGACCGGGACAGGCCTACAATGAGCAGTTCTTC. This encodes CASSSPRPGQAYNEQFF.

The chain has TRBV5-6 and TRBJ1-2, with no clear D. CDR3 size: 12 residues. Deletions cut 2 bases from V and 7 bases from J, with 9 bases between. The germline V gene encodes CDR1 SGHDT and CDR2 YYEEEE. The CDR3 region is CASSLGSAGYTF. In nucleotides, the CDR3 is TGTGCCAGCAGCTTAGGCAGCGCTGGCTACACCTTC. The complete variable domain, with remaining parts taken from reference TRBV5-6 and TRBJ1-2, reads DAGVTQSPTHLIKTRGQQVTLRCSPKSGHDTVSWYQQALGQGPQFIFQYYEEEERQRGNFPDRFSGHQFPNYSSELNVNALLLGDSALYLCASSLGSAGYTFGSGTRLTVV.

The chain carries TRBV18 and TRBJ1-1; D gene unclear. Germline V gene lookup returns CDR1 KGHSH and CDR2 LQKENI. V lost 3 bases and J 1 base, leaving 12 bases between the germline ends. The CDR3 loop spans 15 amino acids. DNA for the CDR3: TGTGCCAGCTCACCGTCCTTTCTCTCGAACACTGAAGCTTTCTTT. The encoded protein is CASSPSFLSNTEAFF.

This chain uses TRBV9 with TRBJ1-3; TRBD1 is a possible D gene (5 bases). V was shortened by 5 bases and J by 1 base, with 13 bases between the two germline ends. CDR1 and CDR2 from the germline V gene are SGDLS and YYNGEE. The CDR3 covers 15 residues. Here the CDR3 reads CASSLDGGSGNTIYF. The CDR3 coding sequence is TGTGCCAGCAGTTTGGACGGGGGTTCTGGAAACACCATATATTTT.